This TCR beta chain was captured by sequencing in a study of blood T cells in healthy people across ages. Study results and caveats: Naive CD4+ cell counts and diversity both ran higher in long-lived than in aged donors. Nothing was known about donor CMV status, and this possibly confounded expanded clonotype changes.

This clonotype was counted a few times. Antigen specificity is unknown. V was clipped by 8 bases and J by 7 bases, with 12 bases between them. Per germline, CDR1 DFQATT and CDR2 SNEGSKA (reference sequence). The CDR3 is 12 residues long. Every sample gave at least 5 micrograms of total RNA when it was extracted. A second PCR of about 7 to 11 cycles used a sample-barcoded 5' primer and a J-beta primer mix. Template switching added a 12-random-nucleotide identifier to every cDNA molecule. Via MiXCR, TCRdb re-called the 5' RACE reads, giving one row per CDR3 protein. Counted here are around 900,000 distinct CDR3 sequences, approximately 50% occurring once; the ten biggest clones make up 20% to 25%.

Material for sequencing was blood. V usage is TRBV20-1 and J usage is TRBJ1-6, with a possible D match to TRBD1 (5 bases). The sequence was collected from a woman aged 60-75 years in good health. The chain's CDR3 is CSPRQFNSPLHF. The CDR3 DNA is TGCAGTCCCCGACAGTTCAATTCACCCCTCCACTTT.